This T cell receptor (beta chain) was found in a study of response to subunit inactivated influenza vaccine. TCRdb passed the RT-PCR reads through MiXCR, listing each CDR3 protein once. The sample has 550,000 to 650,000 distinct CDR3 sequences; about an eighth are singletons. The CDR3 runs to 15 residues. Germline loops: CDR1 LGHNA, CDR2 YSLEER. Trimming cost V 1 base and J 7 bases, with 15 bases left between them. As regards this clonotype: Its target is unknown.

Regarding the study as a whole: Few additional T cells are recruited per seasonal influenza vaccination, authors suggested.

The material was PBMCs from blood, obtained on the day of vaccination. This clonotype was obtained from a man in his fifties who received an inactivated influenza vaccine. This chain joins TRBV4-3 and TRBJ2-3; D may be TRBD1 (6 bases). The CDR3: CASSQASRDTYTQYF. The CDR3 bases are TGCGCCAGCAGCCAAGCTTCTCGGGACACTTATACGCAGTATTTT.